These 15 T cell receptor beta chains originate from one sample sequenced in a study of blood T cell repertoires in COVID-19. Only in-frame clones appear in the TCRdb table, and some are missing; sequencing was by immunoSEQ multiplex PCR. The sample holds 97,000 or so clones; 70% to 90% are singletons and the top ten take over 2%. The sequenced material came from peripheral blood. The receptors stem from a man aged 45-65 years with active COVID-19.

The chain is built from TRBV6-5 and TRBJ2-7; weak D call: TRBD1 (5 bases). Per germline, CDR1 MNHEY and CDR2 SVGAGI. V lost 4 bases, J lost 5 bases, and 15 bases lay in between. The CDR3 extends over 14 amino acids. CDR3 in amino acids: CASSLIRGLHEQYF. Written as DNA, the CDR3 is TGTGCCAGCAGTTTGATTAGGGGTTTACACGAGCAGTACTTC.

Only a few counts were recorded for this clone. CDR3 region: CASSQVGLAGGGGGELFF. The DNA of the CDR3 is TGTGCCAGCAGCCAAGTGGGATTAGCGGGGGGAGGAGGCGGGGAGCTGTTTTTT. The chain links TRBV4-2 to TRBJ2-2; 10 nucleotides line up with TRBD2. The germline gives CDR1 LGHNA, CDR2 YNFKEQ. The trim removed 1 base at V and 7 bases at J, leaving 12 bases unmatched. CDR3 size: 18 residues.

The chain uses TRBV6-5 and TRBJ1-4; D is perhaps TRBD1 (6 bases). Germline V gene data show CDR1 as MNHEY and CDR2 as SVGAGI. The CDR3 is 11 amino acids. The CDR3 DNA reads TGTGCGGGGGGGGCAGAAGAAAAACTGTTTTTT. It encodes CAGGAEEKLFF.

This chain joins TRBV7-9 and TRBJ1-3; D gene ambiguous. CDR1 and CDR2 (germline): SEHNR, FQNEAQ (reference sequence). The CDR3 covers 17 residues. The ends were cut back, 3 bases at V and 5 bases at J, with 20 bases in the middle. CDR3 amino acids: CASSFWEGGFGRNTIYF. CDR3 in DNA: TGTGCCAGCAGCTTTTGGGAGGGCGGGTTTGGAAGAAACACCATATATTTT.

CDR3 amino acids: CASRSAGKGNTIYF. CDR3 nucleotides: TGTGCCAGCCGATCGGCGGGGAAAGGGAACACCATATATTTT. The V and J genes are TRBV3-1 (or the pseudogene TRBV3-2) and TRBJ1-3; D unresolved. Germline assignment: CDR1 LGHDT and CDR2 YNNKEL (reference sequence). Trimming removed 8 bases at V and 7 bases at J, with 18 bases between. This CDR3 comprises 14 residues.

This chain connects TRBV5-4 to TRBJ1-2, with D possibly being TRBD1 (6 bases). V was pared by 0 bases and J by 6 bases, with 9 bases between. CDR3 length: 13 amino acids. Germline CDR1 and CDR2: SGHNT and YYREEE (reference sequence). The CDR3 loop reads CASSLATGHGYTF. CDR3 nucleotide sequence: TGTGCCAGCAGCTTGGCCACAGGGCATGGCTACACCTTC. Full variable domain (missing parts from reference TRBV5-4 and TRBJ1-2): ETGVTQSPTHLIKTRGQQVTLRCSSQSGHNTVSWYQQALGQGPQFIFQYYREEENGRGNFPPRFSGLQFPNYSSELNVNALELDDSALYLCASSLATGHGYTFGSGTRLTVV.

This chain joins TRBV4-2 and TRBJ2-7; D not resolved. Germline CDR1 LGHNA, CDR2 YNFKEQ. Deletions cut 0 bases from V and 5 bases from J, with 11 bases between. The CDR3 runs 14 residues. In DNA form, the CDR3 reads TGTGCCAGCAGCCAAGATAGAGGCCGGGACGAGCAGTACTTC. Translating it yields CASSQDRGRDEQYF.

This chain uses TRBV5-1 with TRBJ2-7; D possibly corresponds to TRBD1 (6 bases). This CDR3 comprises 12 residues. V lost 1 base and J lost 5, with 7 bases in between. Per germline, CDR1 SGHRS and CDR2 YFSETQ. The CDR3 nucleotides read TGCGCCAGCAGCTTGTGGGGGCACGAGCAGTACTTC. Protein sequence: CASSLWGHEQYF.

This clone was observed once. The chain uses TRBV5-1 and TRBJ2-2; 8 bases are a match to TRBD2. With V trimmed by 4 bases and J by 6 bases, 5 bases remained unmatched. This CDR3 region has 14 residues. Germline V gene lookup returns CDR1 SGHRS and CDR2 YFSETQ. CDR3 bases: TGCGCCAGCAGCCCAGGACTAGCACCCGGGGAGCTGTTTTTT. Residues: CASSPGLAPGELFF.

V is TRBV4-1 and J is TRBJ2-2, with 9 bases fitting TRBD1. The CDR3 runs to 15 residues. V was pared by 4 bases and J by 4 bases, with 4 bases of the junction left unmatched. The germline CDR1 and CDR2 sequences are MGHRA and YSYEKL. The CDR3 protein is CASSPRDRATGELFF. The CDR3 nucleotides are TGCGCCAGCAGCCCCCGGGACAGGGCCACCGGGGAGCTGTTTTTT.

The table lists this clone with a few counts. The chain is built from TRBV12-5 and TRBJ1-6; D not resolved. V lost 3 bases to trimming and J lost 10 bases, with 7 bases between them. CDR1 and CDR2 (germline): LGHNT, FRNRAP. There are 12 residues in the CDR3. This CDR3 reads CASGLEVSPLHF. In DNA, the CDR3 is TGTGCTAGTGGTTTAGAGGTCTCACCCCTCCACTTT. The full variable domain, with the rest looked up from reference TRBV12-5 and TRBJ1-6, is DARVTQTPRHKVTEMGQEVTMRCQPILGHNTVFWYRQTMMQGLELLAYFRNRAPLDDSGMPKDRFSAEMPDATLATLKIQPSEPRDSAVYFCASGLEVSPLHFGNGTRLTVT.

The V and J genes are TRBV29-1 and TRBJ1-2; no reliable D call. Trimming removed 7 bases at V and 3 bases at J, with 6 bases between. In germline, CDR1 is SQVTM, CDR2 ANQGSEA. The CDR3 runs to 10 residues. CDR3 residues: CSAFDYGYTF. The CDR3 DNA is TGCAGCGCCTTCGACTATGGCTACACCTTC.

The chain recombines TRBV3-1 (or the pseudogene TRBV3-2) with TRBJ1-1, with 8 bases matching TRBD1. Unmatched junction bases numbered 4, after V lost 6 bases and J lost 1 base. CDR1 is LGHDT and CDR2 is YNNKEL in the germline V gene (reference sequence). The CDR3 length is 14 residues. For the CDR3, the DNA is TGTGCCAGCAGACAACAGGGGGGGAACACTGAAGCTTTCTTT. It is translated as CASRQQGGNTEAFF.

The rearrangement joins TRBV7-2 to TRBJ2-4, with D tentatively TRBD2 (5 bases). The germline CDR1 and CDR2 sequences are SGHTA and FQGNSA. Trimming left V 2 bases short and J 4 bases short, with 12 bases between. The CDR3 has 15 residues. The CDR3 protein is CASSLSSWEKNIQYF. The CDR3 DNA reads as TGTGCCAGCAGCTTAAGTAGTTGGGAGAAAAACATTCAGTACTTC.

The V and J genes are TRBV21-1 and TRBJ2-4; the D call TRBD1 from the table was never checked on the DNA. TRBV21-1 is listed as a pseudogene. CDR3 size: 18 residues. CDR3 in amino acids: CASNPTGTRARAKNIQYF. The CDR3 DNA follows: TGTGCCAGCAACCCGACAGGAACCAGAGCTCGGGCCAAAAACATTCAGTACTTC.